The 29 T cell receptor beta chains below come from one sample, sequenced in a study of blood T cell repertoires in COVID-19. Clones were read by immunoSEQ multiplex PCR, and TCRdb kept only the in-frame ones, dropping some. The table includes 150,000 to 200,000 clones, about 80% detected once. Sequences were obtained from peripheral blood. These receptor sequences come from a woman aged 55-70 years with COVID-19, enrolled during active disease.

The J gene is TRBJ2-2, the V gene TRBV2, with D hard to call. CDR1 is SNHLY, CDR2 FYNNEI, per germline. The V end was cut by 4 bases, the J end by 8 bases, with 5 bases between. The CDR3 contains 11 residues. The CDR3 coding sequence is TGTGCCAGCAGTGCTGAGGGGGAGCTGTTTTTT. The encoded protein is CASSAEGELFF.

V gene TRBV28 combines with J gene TRBJ2-7; 8 nucleotides line up with TRBD2. Looked up from germline, CDR1 is MDHEN and CDR2 is SYDVKM. V trimming: 6 bases; J trimming: 0 bases; junction bases outside the gene matches: 10. CDR3 length: 16 residues. Written as DNA, the CDR3 is TGTGCCAGCAGCCGGTTCGGGGGGGACCCCTCCTACGAGCAGTACGTC. Protein product: CASSRFGGDPSYEQYV.

This chain links TRBV14 with TRBJ1-3, with D perhaps TRBD1 (5 bases). CDR1 is SGHDN, CDR2 FVKESK, per germline. This CDR3 region has 16 residues. V was trimmed by 2 bases and J by 2 bases, leaving 13 bases between them. CDR3 coding DNA: TGTGCCAGCAGCCAACCCAAGACGGGGGCTGGAAACACCATATATTTT. Translating it yields CASSQPKTGAGNTIYF.

The chain employs TRBV6-5 and TRBJ1-2; D is unclear. The CDR3 loop spans 13 amino acids. V was shortened by 8 bases and J by 0 bases, with 10 bases between the two germline ends. CDR1 is MNHEY, CDR2 SVGAGI, per germline. For the CDR3, the DNA is TGTGCCAGCTTGATAGCCCCTAACTATGGCTACACCTTC. Translating gives CASLIAPNYGYTF.

CDR3 protein: CASSLTSPLVNEQFF. DNA of the CDR3: TGCGCCAGCAGCTTAACTTCCCCTCTCGTAAATGAGCAGTTCTTC. The V and J genes are TRBV5-1 and TRBJ2-1; D is unresolved. Germline V gene sequence: CDR1 SGHRS, CDR2 YFSETQ. This CDR3 comprises 15 residues. V was pared by 2 bases and J by 7 bases, with 16 bases between.

This clone was picked up a small number of times. The chain has TRBV10-3 and TRBJ2-3, with TRBD1 as a possible D gene (6 bases). The CDR3 is 14 amino acids. The germline CDR1 and CDR2 sequences are ENHRY and SYGVKD. Deletions cut 6 bases from V and 5 bases from J, with 15 bases between. CDR3: CAIRSGQSVDTQYF. The CDR3 nucleotides are TGTGCCATCAGGTCTGGACAGAGCGTAGATACGCAGTATTTT.

The chain joins TRBV13 to TRBJ1-5; perhaps TRBD1 as D (5 bases). The CDR3 is 14 amino acids. The V gene lost 2 bases and the J gene lost 6 bases, with 11 bases spanning the gap. The germline CDR1 and CDR2 sequences are PRHDT and FYEKMQ (reference sequence). The CDR3 sequence is CASSLHQGGQPQHF. In DNA, the CDR3 is TGTGCCAGCAGCTTACACCAGGGCGGTCAGCCCCAGCATTTT.

V is TRBV12-3 or TRBV12-4 and J is TRBJ1-4, with D perhaps TRBD1 (6 bases). The CDR3 covers 12 residues. The ends were cut back, 6 bases at V and 13 bases at J, with 15 bases in the middle. In DNA, the CDR3 is TGTGCCAGCAGCTACAGGGTGGGTGGACTGTTTTTT. Translating it yields CASSYRVGGLFF.

The chain is built from TRBV15 and TRBJ2-7; TRBD2 aligns across 7 bases. The CDR3 consists of 12 residues. Trimming took 0 bases from V and 12 from J; bases not matched to a gene: 5. The germline CDR1 and CDR2 sequences are LNHNV and YYDKDF (reference sequence). The DNA of the CDR3 is TGTGCCACCAGCAGAGATTGGGGAGGGTTGTACTTC. It is translated as CATSRDWGGLYF.

This clone was seen just once. The chain uses TRBV18 and TRBJ1-5, with 7 bases that match TRBD1. The CDR3 consists of 14 residues. V lost 4 bases and J lost 10; bases outside the gene matches: 10. CDR1 is KGHSH and CDR2 is LQKENI in the germline V gene. The CDR3 nucleotides are TGTGCCAGCTCACAAGGGACAGCCCTAGACCCCCAGCATTTT. Translating gives CASSQGTALDPQHF.

V gene TRBV3-1 (or the pseudogene TRBV3-2) combines with J gene TRBJ2-2, with TRBD2 matching 10 bases. This CDR3 contains 16 residues. The J segment lost 2 bases and the V segment lost 5 bases, leaving 5 bases of the junction unmatched. The germline CDR1 and CDR2 sequences are LGHDT and YNNKEL (reference sequence). The CDR3 sequence: CASSKRTSGNTGELFF. The DNA for the CDR3 is TGTGCCAGCAGCAAGAGGACTAGCGGCAACACCGGGGAGCTGTTTTTT.

V and J are TRBV27 and TRBJ1-6; 7 bases are shared with TRBD1. Germline trimming cut 1 base from V and 0 bases from J; bases unmatched to any gene: 12. Germline values: CDR1 MNHEY, CDR2 SMNVEV (reference sequence). CDR3 length equals 20 residues. CDR3 bases: TGTGCCAGCAGTTTATTTGCCAGGGGACAGCGGAGCTCCTATAATTCACCCCTCCACTTT. As protein: CASSLFARGQRSSYNSPLHF.

This CDR3 is CAISEGAWSNQPQHF. As DNA, the CDR3 is TGTGCCATCAGTGAAGGGGCCTGGAGCAATCAGCCCCAGCATTTT. The rearrangement uses TRBV10-3 and TRBJ1-5; TRBD1 might be the D (5 bases). Germline CDR1 is ENHRY and CDR2 is SYGVKD. V gave up 3 bases and J gave up 1 base, with 10 bases separating them. This CDR3 is built from 15 residues.

The rearrangement uses TRBV5-1 and TRBJ2-1; 9 bases fit TRBD1. The CDR3 extends over 15 amino acids. J gave up 9 bases and V 2 bases, and 9 bases lay outside the gene matches. Germline V gives CDR1 SGHRS, CDR2 YFSETQ. The CDR3 spells CASSFRQGDSSEQFF. Here the CDR3 DNA reads TGCGCCAGCAGCTTTCGACAGGGGGATTCGAGTGAGCAGTTCTTC.

This clone was counted a few times. The chain has TRBV6-1 and TRBJ1-2; tentatively, D is TRBD1 (6 bases). V lost 0 bases and J lost 5, with 7 bases in between. The CDR3 covers 13 residues. Germline V lookup: CDR1 MNHNS, CDR2 SASEGT. CDR3 nucleotide sequence: TGTGCCAGCAGTGAAGCGGGACAATATGGCTACACCTTC. Residues: CASSEAGQYGYTF.

The chain couples TRBV11-3 to TRBJ2-7, with 7 bases that match TRBD2. Germline V gene lookup returns CDR1 SGHNT and CDR2 YENEEA. The CDR3 is 16 amino acids. J gave up 2 bases and V 0 bases, and 7 bases lay outside the gene matches. The CDR3: CASSLEGGRGTYEQYF. The CDR3 DNA reads as TGTGCCAGCAGCTTAGAGGGCGGGAGAGGGACCTACGAGCAGTACTTC. Together with reference TRBV11-3 and TRBJ2-7, the CDR3 gives the full variable domain: EAGVVQSPRYKIIEKKQPVAFWCNPISGHNTLYWYLQNLGQGPELLIRYENEEAVDDSQLPKDRFSAERLKGVDSTLKIQPAELGDSAVYLCASSLEGGRGTYEQYFGPGTRLTVT.

V gene TRBV6-5 combines with J gene TRBJ1-3; maybe TRBD1 (5 bases). The CDR3 has 14 residues. CDR1 and CDR2 (germline): MNHEY, SVGAGI. Trimming took off 11 bases at V and 1 base at J, with 15 bases between the two ends. This CDR3 is CAYQDSPSGNTIYF. CDR3 nucleotide sequence: TGTGCCTACCAAGACAGCCCTTCTGGAAACACCATATATTTT.

V gene TRBV28 combines with J gene TRBJ1-5; possible D gene TRBD1, 5 bases. The germline V gene has CDR1 MDHEN and CDR2 SYDVKM. V shed 3 bases and J shed 5 bases, with 23 bases lying between them. The CDR3 is 18 residues long. The CDR3 spells CASSFIGGSSYSDQPQHF. The CDR3 DNA follows: TGTGCCAGCAGTTTCATCGGGGGATCAAGTTATTCCGATCAGCCCCAGCATTTT.

The CDR3 region has the DNA TGTGCCAGCTCACCAGGACAGGGTCTGTCCACTGAAGCTTTCTTT. Its protein is CASSPGQGLSTEAFF. This rearrangement joins TRBV18 to TRBJ1-1; TRBD1 aligns across 8 bases. Germline CDR1 is KGHSH and CDR2 is LQKENI. V shed 2 bases, J shed 4 bases, and the junction held 6 bases outside the gene matches. CDR3 length: 15 amino acids.

The rearrangement links TRBV2 to TRBJ2-3, with 13 bases lining up with TRBD2. With V trimmed by 10 bases and J by 2 bases, 6 bases remained unmatched. Germline lookup yields CDR1 SNHLY and CDR2 FYNNEI. The length of the CDR3 is 15 residues. In DNA, the CDR3 is TGTGCCACCAAACTAGCGGGGGGGTTCACAGATACGCAGTATTTT. It translates to CATKLAGGFTDTQYF.

CDR3 residues: CAIRSGQGSNYGYTF. The CDR3 DNA follows: TGTGCCATCAGATCGGGACAGGGCTCTAACTATGGCTACACCTTC. The genes are TRBV10-3 and TRBJ1-2, with 9 bases lining up with TRBD1. V was pared by 6 bases and J by 0 bases, with 5 bases of the junction left unmatched. The CDR3 has 15 amino acids. The germline V gene encodes CDR1 ENHRY and CDR2 SYGVKD.

This chain joins TRBV7-2 and TRBJ2-2, with 8 bases that match TRBD2. This CDR3 is 15 amino acids long. Germline V gene data show CDR1 as SGHTA and CDR2 as FQGNSA. The V and J ends lost 5 bases and 10 bases, in that order; junction bases with no gene match: 12. Here the CDR3 reads CASSPGSGGSKELFF. DNA of the CDR3: TGTGCCAGCAGCCCAGGCAGCGGGGGTTCGAAGGAGCTGTTTTTT.

In regard to this clone: Germline is not matched at one junction end, which may reflect a read error. The chain has TRBV2 and TRBJ2-5; 7 bases line up with TRBD2. This CDR3 comprises 15 residues. CDR1 and CDR2 (germline): SNHLY, FYNNEI. The CDR3 DNA reads as TGTGCCAGCGCAACCAGCGGGGTTTTACAAGGGACCCAGTACTTC. It encodes CASATSGVLQGTQYF.

V gene TRBV10-2 combines with J gene TRBJ2-7, with TRBD2 identical over 7 bases. CDR1 and CDR2 (germline): WSHSY, SAAADI. The CDR3 length is 15 residues. V lost 0 bases and J lost 2; bases outside the gene matches: 4. In DNA, the CDR3 is TGCGCCAGCAGTGAGTCGACGGGGGGACCCTACGAGCAGTACTTC. It encodes CASSESTGGPYEQYF.

The CDR3, as DNA: TGTGCCAGCAGTCCACAGGGGTACGGACTGAGGGAGGAAGATACGCAGTATTTT. Translated: CASSPQGYGLREEDTQYF. This chain uses TRBV6-2 or TRBV6-3 with TRBJ2-3, with D perhaps matching TRBD1 (7 bases). CDR1 and CDR2 from the germline V gene are MNHEY and SVGEGT. The CDR3 runs 18 residues. The V and J ends lost 5 bases and 5 bases respectively, with 26 bases between them.

The DNA for the CDR3 is TGCGCCAGCAGCCAAGATTGGCTAGCGGTAAACATTCAGTACTTC. This codes for CASSQDWLAVNIQYF. The chain has TRBV4-3 and TRBJ2-4, with 7 bases lining up with TRBD2. V lost 0 bases to trimming and J lost 6 bases; unmatched junction nucleotides: 5. CDR1 LGHNA and CDR2 YSLEER come from the germline V gene. CDR3 length: 15 residues.

The chain recombines TRBV6-5 with TRBJ1-2; D remains unclear. CDR3 length: 14 amino acids. Between the trimmed V and J ends, which lost 8 bases and 8 bases, there was a span of 21 bases. Per germline, CDR1 MNHEY and CDR2 SVGAGI. CDR3 DNA: TGTGCCAGCTCTCCACCGGGTGTACAACCAGGCTACACCTTC. Translated: CASSPPGVQPGYTF.

This chain connects TRBV21-1 to TRBJ1-4; TRBD1, the table's D call, lacks a check against the DNA. TRBV21-1 constitutes a pseudogene. The CDR3 spans 17 residues. The CDR3 spells CASSKPRQGGTNEKLFF. Here the CDR3 DNA reads TGTGCCAGCAGCAAACCGAGACAGGGGGGAACTAATGAAAAACTGTTTTTT.

This clone has just one count. The chain carries TRBV7-2 and TRBJ1-4, with TRBD1 identical over 10 bases. With V trimmed by 2 bases and J by 5 bases, 5 bases remained unmatched. The CDR3 sequence is 16 residues long. Germline CDR1 SGHTA, CDR2 FQGNSA. The DNA for the CDR3 is TGTGCCAGCAGCTTACCCTCGACAGGGGGCAATGAAAAACTGTTTTTT. Translation: CASSLPSTGGNEKLFF.